Listed here are 5 T cell receptor beta chains from one sample, sequenced in a study of blood T cell repertoires in COVID-19. Only in-frame clones appear in the TCRdb table, and some are missing; sequencing was by immunoSEQ multiplex PCR. This repertoire shows some 190,000 clones, 80% found once; its top ten account for about 15%. The sequenced material came from PBMCs or T cells enriched from blood (not recorded which). These receptors were collected from a man in his 60s who had been exposed to COVID-19.

As concerns this clone: The same CDR3 also results from other DNA sequences found in this sample. The V gene is TRBV15, the J gene TRBJ2-1; 9 nucleotides line up with TRBD2. This CDR3 is built from 17 residues. The trim removed 4 bases at V and 0 bases at J, leaving 7 bases unmatched. From germline, CDR1 is LNHNV and CDR2 YYDKDF (reference sequence). The CDR3: CATSTPRLADSYNEQFF. CDR3 coding DNA: TGTGCCACCAGCACCCCAAGACTAGCGGACTCCTACAATGAGCAGTTCTTC.

V and J are TRBV11-3 and TRBJ2-2; maybe TRBD1 (6 bases). The V and J ends lost 2 bases and 9 bases respectively, with 10 bases between them. The CDR3 loop spans 13 amino acids. Germline values: CDR1 SGHNT, CDR2 YENEEA. CDR3 bases: TGTGCCAGCAGCTTAAACAGGGCCCGGGAGCTGTTTTTT. Protein: CASSLNRARELFF.

The CDR3 here is CASSFWGLQETQYF. In nucleotides, the CDR3 is TGTGCCAGCAGTTTTTGGGGGCTACAAGAGACCCAGTACTTC. This rearrangement joins TRBV28 to TRBJ2-5, with D tentatively TRBD1 (6 bases). Germline loops: CDR1 MDHEN, CDR2 SYDVKM. V lost 3 bases to trimming and J lost 2 bases, with 10 bases between them. The CDR3 loop spans 14 amino acids.

About this clone itself: Other DNA sequences within the sample encode an identical CDR3. The chain recombines TRBV30 with TRBJ2-5; no definite D call. The CDR3 loop spans 11 amino acids. V lost 3 bases, J lost 4 bases, and 6 bases lay in between. Germline CDR1 GTSNPN, CDR2 SVGIG (reference sequence). DNA of the CDR3: TGTGCCTGGAGCCCCAGAGAGACCCAGTACTTC. Amino acid sequence: CAWSPRETQYF.

The chain has TRBV4-3 and TRBJ2-2; D not certain. The CDR3 runs to 15 residues. The V end lost 0 bases, the J end lost 3 bases, and 8 bases lay between the germline ends. The germline CDR1 and CDR2 sequences are LGHNA and YSLEER. Here the CDR3 reads CASSQDNSYTGELFF. DNA for the CDR3: TGCGCCAGCAGCCAAGATAACTCGTACACCGGGGAGCTGTTTTTT.